A single sample gave rise to the 24 T cell receptor beta chains below, sequenced in a study of blood T cell repertoires in COVID-19. Measured with immunoSEQ multiplex PCR; TCRdb has only the in-frame clones, and not every one. The table includes some 200,000 clones, roughly 94% detected once. The specimen sequenced was peripheral blood. Receptor source: a man aged 25 to 40 with COVID-19, enrolled during active disease.

The chain recombines TRBV19 with TRBJ1-4, with 8 positions matching TRBD1. From germline, CDR1 is LNHDA and CDR2 SQIVND (reference sequence). The CDR3 is made up of 15 amino acids. V lost 5 bases, J lost 5 bases, and 7 bases stayed unmatched. CDR3 coding DNA: TGTGCCAGTAGTCCCGCGGACAGGGTAAATGAAAAACTGTTTTTT. Its translation is CASSPADRVNEKLFF.

Only one count was recorded for this clone. The rearrangement uses TRBV6-4 and TRBJ1-1; D call uncertain. CDR1 is MRHNA, CDR2 SNTAGT, per germline. The CDR3 consists of 13 residues. V lost 4 bases and J 1 base, leaving 7 bases between the germline ends. CDR3 amino acids: CASSAQTNTEAFF. In DNA, the CDR3 is TGTGCCAGCAGTGCACAGACGAACACTGAAGCTTTCTTT.

The chain links TRBV21-1 to TRBJ1-2; the table names TRBD1, a call not compared with the DNA. TRBV21-1 constitutes a pseudogene. This CDR3 region has 15 residues. The CDR3 here is CASSVGLDSIYGYTF. CDR3 in DNA: TGTGCCAGCAGCGTAGGGTTGGACAGTATCTATGGCTACACCTTC.

This chain uses TRBV7-9 with TRBJ2-5; D unresolved. Germline V gives CDR1 SEHNR, CDR2 FQNEAQ (reference sequence). CDR3 size: 12 residues. The germline V and J ends were trimmed by 3 bases and 7 bases, with 9 bases remaining between them. In nucleotides, the CDR3 is TGTGCCAGCAGCTTGCCCCTAGGGACCCAGTACTTC. This gives the protein CASSLPLGTQYF. The variable domain in full, completed from reference TRBV7-9 and TRBJ2-5, reads DTGVSQNPRHKITKRGQNVTFRCDPISEHNRLYWYRQTLGQGPEFLTYFQNEAQLEKSRLLSDRFSAERPKGSFSTLEIQRTEQGDSAMYLCASSLPLGTQYFGPGTRLLVL.

The sample holds one count of this clone. CDR3 sequence reads: CASSLTQISPLHF. The CDR3 coding sequence is TGCGCCAGCAGCTTGACCCAGATTTCACCCCTCCACTTT. The chain employs TRBV5-1 and TRBJ1-6; D call uncertain. Germline CDR1 is SGHRS and CDR2 is YFSETQ. This CDR3 region has 13 residues. V was shortened by 1 base and J by 9 bases, with 8 bases between the two germline ends. Full variable domain (remainder filled in from reference TRBV5-1 and TRBJ1-6): KAGVTQTPRYLIKTRGQQVTLSCSPISGHRSVSWYQQTPGQGLQFLFEYFSETQRNKGNFPGRFSGRQFSNSRSEMNVSTLELGDSALYLCASSLTQISPLHFGNGTRLTVT.

The rearrangement uses TRBV14 and TRBJ2-2; a possible D gene is TRBD1 (5 bases). The CDR3 totals 17 residues. CDR1 and CDR2 (germline): SGHDN, FVKESK. Trimming took 0 bases from V and 1 from J, leaving 12 bases between them. The CDR3 spells CASSQDLPGLNTGELFF. The CDR3 DNA reads TGTGCCAGCAGCCAAGATCTACCAGGGCTGAACACCGGGGAGCTGTTTTTT.

The chain is built from TRBV6-5 and TRBJ2-7; 7 positions agree with TRBD1. Germline CDR1 is MNHEY and CDR2 is SVGAGI. This CDR3 spans 15 amino acids. With V trimmed by 6 bases and J by 6 bases, 14 bases remained unmatched. Here the CDR3 reads CASRRGQVGSLEQYF. The CDR3 DNA is TGTGCCAGCAGACGCGGACAGGTGGGTTCGCTCGAGCAGTACTTC.

This chain connects TRBV6-5 to TRBJ2-2, with D possibly matching TRBD2 (5 bases). V lost 4 bases, J lost 4 bases, and 16 bases lay in between. Germline V gives CDR1 MNHEY, CDR2 SVGAGI. The CDR3 is made up of 16 amino acids. This CDR3 is CASSLRAGSPTGELFF. The CDR3 DNA sequence: TGTGCCAGCAGTTTGCGGGCCGGCAGTCCCACCGGGGAGCTGTTTTTT.

The rearrangement links TRBV19 to TRBJ1-2, with 8 bases that match TRBD1. The CDR3 has 13 amino acids. The germline CDR1 and CDR2 sequences are LNHDA and SQIVND (reference sequence). With V trimmed by 11 bases and J by 4 bases, 9 bases remained unmatched. CDR3 bases: TGTGCCGCCCACCAAACAGGGGGCTATGGCTACACCTTC. Residues: CAAHQTGGYGYTF.

The rearrangement links TRBV19 to TRBJ1-2; D remains unclear. V was pared by 4 bases and J by 1 base, with 13 bases between. Per the germline V gene, CDR1 is LNHDA and CDR2 is SQIVND (reference sequence). The CDR3 sequence is 15 residues long. The CDR3: CASSTRRERNYGYTF. DNA for the CDR3: TGTGCCAGTAGTACCCGACGGGAGCGTAACTATGGCTACACCTTC.

This chain links TRBV7-9 with TRBJ2-2; TRBD1 agrees at 7 bases. CDR3 size: 14 residues. Germline CDR1 SEHNR, CDR2 FQNEAQ (reference sequence). With V trimmed by 5 bases and J by 6 bases, 6 bases remained unmatched. The CDR3 sequence is CASSERQGPGELFF. The DNA for the CDR3 is TGTGCCAGCAGCGAACGACAGGGACCCGGGGAGCTGTTTTTT.

The chain combines TRBV11-2 with TRBJ2-5; perhaps TRBD2 as D (7 bases). With 6 bases removed from V and 5 bases from J, the gap between germline ends came to 13 bases. Germline CDR1 reads SGHAT; CDR2 reads FQNNGV. The CDR3 loop spans 13 amino acids. CDR3 sequence: CASSRGASETQYF. CDR3 sequence (DNA): TGTGCCAGCAGTCGGGGGGCGAGCGAGACCCAGTACTTC.

This clone was found once. The chain employs TRBV18 and TRBJ2-2; D gene ambiguous. CDR1 is KGHSH and CDR2 is LQKENI in the germline V gene. There are 15 residues in the CDR3. V lost 3 bases and J lost 1, with 9 bases in between. The CDR3 reads CASSPFSENTGELFF. The DNA of the CDR3 is TGTGCCAGCTCACCTTTTTCAGAGAACACCGGGGAGCTGTTTTTT.

The CDR3 coding sequence is TGTGCCAGCAGTGAAAGGCAGACAGTCGGGGAGCTGTTTTTT. Amino acids: CASSERQTVGELFF. The rearrangement uses TRBV2 and TRBJ2-2; TRBD1 might be the D (5 bases). The CDR3 runs 14 residues. Germline loops: CDR1 SNHLY, CDR2 FYNNEI. V lost 2 bases and J lost 7, with 11 bases in between.

This chain connects TRBV5-4 to TRBJ2-3, with D possibly matching TRBD1 (5 bases). Per germline, CDR1 SGHNT and CDR2 YYREEE (reference sequence). The CDR3 is 14 amino acids. Trimming cost V 5 bases and J 2 bases, with 12 bases left between them. CDR3 amino acids: CASRATGNTDTQYF. CDR3 DNA sequence: TGTGCCAGCAGGGCAACAGGTAACACAGATACGCAGTATTTT.

For the CDR3, the DNA is TGTGCCAGCAGCCCCGACCCTCAGGGGGGTGTTAGTGGCTACACCTTC. This codes for CASSPDPQGGVSGYTF. This chain joins TRBV7-3 and TRBJ1-2; 7 bases line up with TRBD1. Germline trimming cut 5 bases from V and 7 bases from J; bases unmatched to any gene: 16. The germline CDR1 and CDR2 sequences are SGHTA and FQGTGA. CDR3 size: 16 residues.

The chain joins TRBV5-4 to TRBJ1-2; 7 bases fit TRBD1. Germline values: CDR1 SGHNT, CDR2 YYREEE (reference sequence). The CDR3 is made up of 15 amino acids. Trimming took 0 bases from V and 6 from J; bases not matched to a gene: 8. The CDR3 region is CASSLGEQGGDGYTF. As DNA, the CDR3 is TGTGCCAGCAGCTTGGGGGAACAAGGGGGCGATGGCTACACCTTC.

The chain carries TRBV7-2 and TRBJ2-1; tentative D call: TRBD1 (5 bases). Germline CDR1 reads SGHTA; CDR2 reads FQGNSA. Trimming removed 5 bases from V and 6 bases from J, with 14 bases in between. The CDR3 length is 14 residues. The CDR3 sequence: CASSPRQGPNEQFF. CDR3 DNA: TGTGCCAGCAGCCCACGGCAGGGCCCCAATGAGCAGTTCTTC.

The CDR3: CASSAPKPGQGSNEQFF. The CDR3 DNA reads as TGTGCCAGCAGCGCACCTAAGCCGGGACAGGGGAGCAATGAGCAGTTCTTC. The V call is TRBV2, the J call TRBJ2-1; 10 nucleotides align to TRBD1. The CDR3 sequence is 17 residues long. Germline trimming cut 6 bases from V and 6 bases from J; bases unmatched to any gene: 14. CDR1 and CDR2 (germline): SNHLY, FYNNEI.

This clone appeared once. CDR3 DNA sequence: TGTGCCAGCAGCCGCTGGACAGGGGGAAACACCGGGGAGCTGTTTTTT. Protein sequence: CASSRWTGGNTGELFF. The rearrangement links TRBV5-5 to TRBJ2-2, with TRBD1 matching 10 bases. Germline values: CDR1 SGHKS, CDR2 YYEKEE (reference sequence). J gave up 2 bases and V 4 bases, and 5 bases lay outside the gene matches. This CDR3 has 16 amino acids.

V and J are TRBV11-2 and TRBJ2-2; TRBD1 aligns across 10 bases. With V trimmed by 6 bases and J by 6 bases, 10 bases remained unmatched. This CDR3 has 16 amino acids. Germline assignment: CDR1 SGHAT and CDR2 FQNNGV. This CDR3 is CASRSEDRGVAGELFF. The CDR3 coding sequence is TGTGCCAGCAGGTCCGAGGACAGGGGGGTGGCCGGGGAGCTGTTTTTT.

This chain uses TRBV6-5 with TRBJ1-1; 12 positions match TRBD1. Germline CDR1 and CDR2: MNHEY and SVGAGI. V dropped 8 bases and J dropped 4; count of bases not matched to a gene: 5. The CDR3 totals 14 residues. The CDR3 loop reads CASGTGGGITEAFF. In DNA form, the CDR3 reads TGTGCCAGCGGGACAGGGGGCGGAATCACTGAAGCTTTCTTT.

This sequence joins TRBV6-4 and TRBJ2-7; D is uncertain. Germline V gives CDR1 MRHNA, CDR2 SNTAGT. The CDR3 spans 13 residues. Deletions cut 2 bases from V and 6 bases from J, with 11 bases between. CDR3 sequence reads: CASSDPTVTEQYF. DNA of the CDR3: TGTGCCAGCAGTGACCCTACCGTTACCGAGCAGTACTTC.

The chain is built from TRBV7-2 and TRBJ2-4; D gene ambiguous. The CDR3 sequence is 16 residues long. Germline assignment: CDR1 SGHTA and CDR2 FQGNSA. The V gene lost 1 base and the J gene lost 2 bases, with 12 bases spanning the gap. The CDR3, as DNA: TGTGCCAGCAGCTTAGGGTGGCTTTCTCCCAAAAACATTCAGTACTTC. Protein sequence: CASSLGWLSPKNIQYF.